Shown below are 2 T cell receptor beta chains from a single sample sequenced in a study of blood T cell repertoires in COVID-19 (dated by TCRdb to the early 2020s). Library preparation was by the immunoSEQ multiplex PCR assay. As stored in TCRdb, this immuneACCESS dataset retains in-frame rearrangements with V and J assigned. A fraction of the clones does not appear; measured against another copy, unresolved V genes explain less than half of the discrepancy, and the remainder lacks a known reason. The sample yields 250,000 to 350,000 clones; 75% to 90% were counted once. Jointly, the top ten make up about 4.3% of the sample. Material: PBMCs or T cells enriched from blood (not recorded which). The receptor source for this set is a young woman who had recovered from COVID-19.

A few counts support this clone. The J gene is TRBJ2-3, the V gene TRBV6-4, with 9 bases lining up with TRBD2. Germline V gives CDR1 MRHNA, CDR2 SNTAGT. The V and J ends lost 4 bases and 0 bases, in that order; junction bases with no gene match: 2. The CDR3 covers 15 residues. Here the CDR3 DNA reads TGTGCCAGCAGTGGGACTAGCGCTAGCACAGATACGCAGTATTTT. Protein: CASSGTSASTDTQYF.

The J gene is TRBJ1-2, the V gene TRBV19; 7 nucleotides align to TRBD1. CDR3 size: 14 residues. V dropped 3 bases and J dropped 5; count of bases not matched to a gene: 6. The germline gives CDR1 LNHDA, CDR2 SQIVND (reference sequence). CDR3 residues: CASSIEGQSYGYTF. As DNA, the CDR3 is TGTGCCAGTAGTATCGAGGGACAGTCGTATGGCTACACCTTC.